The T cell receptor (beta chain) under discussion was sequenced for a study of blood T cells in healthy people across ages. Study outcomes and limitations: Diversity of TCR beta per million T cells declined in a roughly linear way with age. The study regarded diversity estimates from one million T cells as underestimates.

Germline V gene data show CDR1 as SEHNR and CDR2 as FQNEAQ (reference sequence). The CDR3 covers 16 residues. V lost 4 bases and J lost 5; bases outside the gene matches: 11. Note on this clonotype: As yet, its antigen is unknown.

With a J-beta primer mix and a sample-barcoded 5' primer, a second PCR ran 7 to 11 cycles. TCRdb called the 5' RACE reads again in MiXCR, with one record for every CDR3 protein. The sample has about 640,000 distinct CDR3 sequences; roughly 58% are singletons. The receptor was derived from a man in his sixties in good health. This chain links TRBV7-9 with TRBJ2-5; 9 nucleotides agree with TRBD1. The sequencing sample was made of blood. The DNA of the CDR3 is TGTGCCAGCAGCTCCACCGACAGGGGGGGTTCGGAGACCCAGTACTTC. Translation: CASSSTDRGGSETQYF. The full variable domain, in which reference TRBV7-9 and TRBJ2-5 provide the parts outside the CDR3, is DTGVSQNPRHKITKRGQNVTFRCDPISEHNRLYWYRQTLGQGPEFLTYFQNEAQLEKSRLLSDRFSAERPKGSFSTLEIQRTEQGDSAMYLCASSSTDRGGSETQYFGPGTRLLVL.